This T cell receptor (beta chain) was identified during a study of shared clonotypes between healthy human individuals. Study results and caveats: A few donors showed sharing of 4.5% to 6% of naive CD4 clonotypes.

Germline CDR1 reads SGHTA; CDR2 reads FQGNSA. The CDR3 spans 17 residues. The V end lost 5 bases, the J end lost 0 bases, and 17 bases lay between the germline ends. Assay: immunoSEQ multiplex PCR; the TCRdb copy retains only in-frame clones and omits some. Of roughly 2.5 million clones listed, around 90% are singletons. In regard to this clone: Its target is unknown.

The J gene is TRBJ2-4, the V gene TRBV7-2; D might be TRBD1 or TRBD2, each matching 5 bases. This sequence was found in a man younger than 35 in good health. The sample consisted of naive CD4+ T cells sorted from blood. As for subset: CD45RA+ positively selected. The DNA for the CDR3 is TGTGCCAGCAGCCGAAAGGCTGGGGACCTAGCCAAAAACATTCAGTACTTC. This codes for CASSRKAGDLAKNIQYF.